These 28 T cell receptor beta chains were all obtained from the same sample, sequenced in a study of T cells after yellow fever vaccination. TCRdb re-analysed the 5' RACE reads in MiXCR, keeping a single row per CDR3 protein. The sample has under 250,000 distinct CDR3 sequences, approximately 3.2% seen once. The source material was CD4+ T cells sorted from PBMCs, sampled 10 days after the yellow fever booster vaccination. These receptors were obtained from a man younger than 35 who received the YFV17D yellow fever vaccine.

This chain connects TRBV7-2 to TRBJ2-3, with 15 bases lining up with TRBD2. CDR3 size: 20 residues. V was pared by 5 bases and J by 5 bases, with 17 bases of the junction left unmatched. Germline loops: CDR1 SGHTA, CDR2 FQGNSA. The CDR3 region is CASSTPRGGTSGGLIDTQYF. The CDR3 DNA sequence: TGTGCCAGCAGCACCCCCAGGGGGGGGACTAGCGGGGGGCTGATAGATACGCAGTATTTT.

This clonotype was recorded at least ten times. The genes are TRBV6-5 and TRBJ1-3; TRBD1 matches at 9 bases. Trimming cost V 1 base and J 0 bases; bases outside gene matches: 7. The CDR3 runs 18 residues. Looked up from germline, CDR1 is MNHEY and CDR2 is SVGAGI. In DNA, the CDR3 is TGTGCCAGCAGTTACTTCCCCCTGACAGGGGGCTCTGGAAACACCATATATTTT. The encoded protein is CASSYFPLTGGSGNTIYF.

This clonotype has at least ten counts. V gene TRBV6-5 combines with J gene TRBJ2-1; tentatively, D is TRBD1 (5 bases). The germline V and J ends were trimmed by 6 bases and 6 bases, with 6 bases remaining between them. Germline CDR1 reads MNHEY; CDR2 reads SVGAGI. This CDR3 is built from 11 residues. The CDR3 DNA reads TGTGCCAGCAGCCAGGGCAATGAGCAGTTCTTC. Its protein is CASSQGNEQFF.

V gene TRBV3-1 combines with J gene TRBJ2-1; TRBD2 aligns across 12 bases. V gave up 4 bases and J gave up 1 base; unmatched junction bases: 2. The germline gives CDR1 LGHDT, CDR2 YNNKEL (reference sequence). The length of the CDR3 is 16 residues. The CDR3: CASSPGTSGSYNEQFF. The CDR3 nucleotides are TGTGCCAGCAGCCCCGGGACTAGCGGGTCCTACAATGAGCAGTTCTTC.

This clonotype was picked up a small number of times. The rearrangement links TRBV7-9 to TRBJ2-4; 7 nucleotides line up with TRBD1. Germline V CDR1 and CDR2: SEHNR, FQNEAQ (reference sequence). V shed 6 bases, J shed 1 base, and the junction held 9 bases outside the gene matches. The CDR3 contains 16 residues. CDR3 sequence reads: CASSLTGVYAKNIQYF. In nucleotides, the CDR3 is TGTGCCAGCAGTCTAACAGGGGTATACGCCAAAAACATTCAGTACTTC.

This clonotype occurred a few times. The chain links TRBV6-2 or TRBV6-3 to TRBJ2-5, with D perhaps being TRBD1 or TRBD2 (5 bases each). Germline V gives CDR1 MNHEY, CDR2 SVGEGT. This CDR3 has 15 residues. With 4 bases removed from V and 5 bases from J, the gap between germline ends came to 17 bases. The CDR3 here is CASSSDRLTRETQYF. DNA for the CDR3: TGTGCCAGCAGTTCCGACAGACTAACCCGGGAGACCCAGTACTTC.

This clonotype showed up many times. The V call is TRBV24-1, the J call TRBJ2-2; D not resolved. The CDR3 sequence is 14 residues long. The germline CDR1 and CDR2 sequences are KGHDR and SFDVKD. The ends were cut back, 3 bases at V and 5 bases at J, with 9 bases in the middle. The CDR3 sequence: CATSDTRRTGELFF. The CDR3, as DNA: TGTGCCACCAGTGATACTCGAAGGACCGGGGAGCTGTTTTTT.

This clonotype was picked up many times. J is TRBJ2-1 and V is TRBV12-3 or TRBV12-4, with unresolved D. The CDR3 is made up of 13 amino acids. With 5 bases removed from V and 7 bases from J, the gap between germline ends came to 12 bases. CDR3 DNA sequence: TGTGCCAGCAGTCCGGGCGTAGTGAATGAGCAGTTCTTC. It specifies CASSPGVVNEQFF.

V gene TRBV10-3 combines with J gene TRBJ1-1; TRBD1 matches at 7 bases. The CDR3 runs 14 residues. In germline, CDR1 is ENHRY, CDR2 SYGVKD. Losses at the gene ends were 10 bases for V and 3 bases for J; bases not matched to a gene: 11. The CDR3: CATRDSRADTEAFF. CDR3 sequence (DNA): TGTGCCACACGGGACAGCAGGGCCGACACTGAAGCTTTCTTT.

This clonotype was seen more than once but under ten times. The DNA for the CDR3 is TGTGCCAGCAGTCACCGACAGGGTGTGAACACTGAAGCTTTCTTT. It codes for CASSHRQGVNTEAFF. The gene calls are TRBV28 and TRBJ1-1; 7 positions match TRBD1. The germline V gene has CDR1 MDHEN and CDR2 SYDVKM. V gave up 5 bases and J gave up 0 bases; unmatched junction bases: 6. The CDR3 totals 15 residues.

J is TRBJ2-3 and V is TRBV10-2; 9 positions agree with TRBD1. Germline CDR1 is WSHSY and CDR2 is SAAADI. The J segment lost 1 base and the V segment lost 6 bases, leaving 8 bases of the junction unmatched. This CDR3 has 16 amino acids. The CDR3 bases are TGCGCCAGCAGAAAAAACAGGGGGCAAGGCACAGATACGCAGTATTTT. Translating it yields CASRKNRGQGTDTQYF.

The chain uses TRBV3-1 and TRBJ2-7; 11 nucleotides align to TRBD2. The germline gives CDR1 LGHDT, CDR2 YNNKEL (reference sequence). V dropped 0 bases and J dropped 8; count of bases not matched to a gene: 6. This CDR3 spans 15 amino acids. The CDR3 DNA is TGTGCCAGCAGCCAAGATGTAGCGGGGGGGCCGAAGCAGTACTTC. It is translated as CASSQDVAGGPKQYF.

This sequence joins TRBV11-2 and TRBJ2-7, with D perhaps TRBD2 (7 bases). Germline V CDR1 and CDR2: SGHAT, FQNNGV. The V gene lost 5 bases and the J gene lost 7 bases, with 15 bases spanning the gap. This CDR3 is built from 13 residues. CDR3 in amino acids: CASSNPGGWEQYF. The CDR3 DNA reads as TGTGCCAGCAGCAACCCGGGGGGCTGGGAGCAGTACTTC.

Here the CDR3 reads CASSSQGARGYTF. DNA for the CDR3: TGTGCCAGCAGTTCACAGGGGGCGCGTGGCTACACCTTC. This chain joins TRBV7-8 and TRBJ1-2; 9 bases fit TRBD1. The germline gives CDR1 SGHVS, CDR2 FQNEAQ. The CDR3 sequence is 13 residues long. Unmatched junction bases numbered 6, after V lost 6 bases and J lost 7 bases.

The chain combines TRBV2 with TRBJ2-2, with no clear D. This CDR3 is 13 amino acids long. V lost 8 bases to trimming and J lost 6 bases, with 13 bases between them. Germline CDR1 SNHLY, CDR2 FYNNEI. CDR3 in DNA: TGTGCCAGCCTACGCGGTGGGGCCGGGGAGCTGTTTTTT. As protein: CASLRGGAGELFF.

At least ten counts were recorded for this clonotype. The J gene is TRBJ1-2, the V gene TRBV9; perhaps TRBD1 as D (5 bases). Germline CDR1 is SGDLS and CDR2 is YYNGEE. The CDR3 length is 12 residues. Trimming took off 3 bases at V and 6 bases at J, with 9 bases between the two ends. The CDR3 protein is CASSALRDGYTF. The DNA of the CDR3 is TGTGCCAGCAGCGCACTCAGGGATGGCTACACCTTC.

There are a few counts of this clonotype. The chain recombines TRBV20-1 with TRBJ1-4; 8 nucleotides match TRBD1. The CDR3 loop spans 16 amino acids. J lost 8 bases, V lost 0 bases, and 11 bases had no gene match. CDR1 and CDR2 from the germline V gene are DFQATT and SNEGSKA (reference sequence). CDR3 bases: TGCAGTGCTAGAGATCTTCAGGGGGCGGGGGTCGAAAAACTGTTTTTT. Translation gives CSARDLQGAGVEKLFF.

The chain joins TRBV5-1 to TRBJ2-3, with D possibly being TRBD1 or TRBD2 (5 bases each). This CDR3 comprises 16 residues. Per the germline V gene, CDR1 is SGHRS and CDR2 is YFSETQ. The V end lost 6 bases, the J end lost 1 base, and 18 bases lay between the germline ends. The CDR3 reads CASTPGQAWGTDTQYF. CDR3 sequence (DNA): TGCGCCAGCACCCCGGGGCAGGCCTGGGGCACAGATACGCAGTATTTT.

This clonotype occurred many times. The chain combines TRBV20-1 with TRBJ2-1; 10 positions match TRBD2. The germline V gene encodes CDR1 DFQATT and CDR2 SNEGSKA (reference sequence). The V and J ends lost 6 bases and 5 bases, in that order; junction bases with no gene match: 7. This CDR3 spans 14 amino acids. The CDR3 protein is CSAKAGGPDNEQFF. In nucleotides, the CDR3 is TGCAGTGCCAAAGCGGGGGGGCCGGACAATGAGCAGTTCTTC.

This clonotype was detected only a few times. The gene calls are TRBV6-2 or TRBV6-3 and TRBJ1-1; D call uncertain. V lost 6 bases to trimming and J lost 0 bases, with 11 bases between them. The length of the CDR3 is 14 residues. Germline CDR1 is MNHEY and CDR2 is SVGEGT. The CDR3 DNA sequence: TGTGCCAGCAGCCGGACGGCGATGAACACTGAAGCTTTCTTT. The encoded protein is CASSRTAMNTEAFF.

The chain carries TRBV7-2 and TRBJ1-2; 7 bases are shared with TRBD1. The CDR3 covers 15 residues. The germline V gene has CDR1 SGHTA and CDR2 FQGNSA. V lost 0 bases, J lost 8 bases, and 9 bases stayed unmatched. The CDR3 coding sequence is TGTGCCAGCAGCTTAGCGGTCACGACAGGGAGCGGCTACACCTTC. This sequence encodes CASSLAVTTGSGYTF.

This chain uses TRBV5-4 with TRBJ2-5; D is unclear. The CDR3 is 14 residues long. The germline CDR1 and CDR2 sequences are SGHNT and YYREEE (reference sequence). The ends were cut back, 0 bases at V and 4 bases at J, with 10 bases in the middle. CDR3: CASSLVGLGETQYF. CDR3 in DNA: TGTGCCAGCAGCTTGGTCGGTTTGGGAGAGACCCAGTACTTC.

This clonotype was counted many times. The rearrangement uses TRBV7-9 and TRBJ2-7, with 9 bases aligning to TRBD1. CDR1 is SEHNR, CDR2 FQNEAQ, per germline (reference sequence). V gave up 4 bases and J gave up 8 bases; unmatched junction bases: 9. This CDR3 is built from 14 residues. The CDR3 protein is CASSYGTGSVQQYF. The CDR3 DNA reads as TGTGCCAGCAGCTACGGGACAGGGTCTGTGCAGCAGTACTTC.

In regard to this clonotype: A much more abundant neighbour one base away suggests this may be a read error. The V gene is TRBV5-1, the J gene TRBJ2-3; 7 bases line up with TRBD1. CDR3 length: 14 amino acids. CDR1 is SGHRS, CDR2 YFSETQ, per germline. CDR3 region: CASKPGQSTGTQYF. CDR3 in DNA: TGCGCCAGCAAGCCGGGACAGAGCACAGGTACGCAGTATTTT.

This clonotype came up many times. This chain links TRBV10-3 with TRBJ1-6, with D unclear. The V gene lost 4 bases and the J gene lost 6 bases, with 19 bases spanning the gap. Germline loops: CDR1 ENHRY, CDR2 SYGVKD. The CDR3 has 17 amino acids. CDR3 in DNA: TGTGCCATCAGTGGTTCCCTCGGAGGAGGTCGTAATTCACCCCTCCACTTT. Protein: CAISGSLGGGRNSPLHF.

This clonotype occurred many times. The rearrangement uses TRBV5-1 and TRBJ2-7, with D possibly being TRBD1 (6 bases). The V end was cut by 4 bases, the J end by 0 bases, with 14 bases between. Germline V gene data show CDR1 as SGHRS and CDR2 as YFSETQ. The CDR3 covers 15 residues. CDR3 amino acids: CASSATGLRSYEQYF. Written as DNA, the CDR3 is TGCGCCAGCAGCGCCACAGGGTTACGCTCCTACGAGCAGTACTTC.

The chain recombines TRBV9 with TRBJ1-2; no firm D call. The CDR3 spans 11 residues. Per germline, CDR1 SGDLS and CDR2 YYNGEE. V dropped 1 base and J dropped 7 bases, with 5 bases sitting between them. The CDR3 region is CASSVPGGYTF. The CDR3 DNA follows: TGTGCCAGCAGCGTACCCGGTGGCTACACCTTC.

This clonotype has more than one count but fewer than ten. The chain carries TRBV5-4 and TRBJ1-2; 8 bases match TRBD1. Germline V gene lookup returns CDR1 SGHNT and CDR2 YYREEE (reference sequence). This CDR3 has 14 amino acids. Trimming cost V 1 base and J 6 bases; bases outside gene matches: 5. This CDR3 is CASSLLQGAHGYTF. In DNA, the CDR3 is TGTGCCAGCAGCTTGCTCCAGGGGGCGCATGGCTACACCTTC.